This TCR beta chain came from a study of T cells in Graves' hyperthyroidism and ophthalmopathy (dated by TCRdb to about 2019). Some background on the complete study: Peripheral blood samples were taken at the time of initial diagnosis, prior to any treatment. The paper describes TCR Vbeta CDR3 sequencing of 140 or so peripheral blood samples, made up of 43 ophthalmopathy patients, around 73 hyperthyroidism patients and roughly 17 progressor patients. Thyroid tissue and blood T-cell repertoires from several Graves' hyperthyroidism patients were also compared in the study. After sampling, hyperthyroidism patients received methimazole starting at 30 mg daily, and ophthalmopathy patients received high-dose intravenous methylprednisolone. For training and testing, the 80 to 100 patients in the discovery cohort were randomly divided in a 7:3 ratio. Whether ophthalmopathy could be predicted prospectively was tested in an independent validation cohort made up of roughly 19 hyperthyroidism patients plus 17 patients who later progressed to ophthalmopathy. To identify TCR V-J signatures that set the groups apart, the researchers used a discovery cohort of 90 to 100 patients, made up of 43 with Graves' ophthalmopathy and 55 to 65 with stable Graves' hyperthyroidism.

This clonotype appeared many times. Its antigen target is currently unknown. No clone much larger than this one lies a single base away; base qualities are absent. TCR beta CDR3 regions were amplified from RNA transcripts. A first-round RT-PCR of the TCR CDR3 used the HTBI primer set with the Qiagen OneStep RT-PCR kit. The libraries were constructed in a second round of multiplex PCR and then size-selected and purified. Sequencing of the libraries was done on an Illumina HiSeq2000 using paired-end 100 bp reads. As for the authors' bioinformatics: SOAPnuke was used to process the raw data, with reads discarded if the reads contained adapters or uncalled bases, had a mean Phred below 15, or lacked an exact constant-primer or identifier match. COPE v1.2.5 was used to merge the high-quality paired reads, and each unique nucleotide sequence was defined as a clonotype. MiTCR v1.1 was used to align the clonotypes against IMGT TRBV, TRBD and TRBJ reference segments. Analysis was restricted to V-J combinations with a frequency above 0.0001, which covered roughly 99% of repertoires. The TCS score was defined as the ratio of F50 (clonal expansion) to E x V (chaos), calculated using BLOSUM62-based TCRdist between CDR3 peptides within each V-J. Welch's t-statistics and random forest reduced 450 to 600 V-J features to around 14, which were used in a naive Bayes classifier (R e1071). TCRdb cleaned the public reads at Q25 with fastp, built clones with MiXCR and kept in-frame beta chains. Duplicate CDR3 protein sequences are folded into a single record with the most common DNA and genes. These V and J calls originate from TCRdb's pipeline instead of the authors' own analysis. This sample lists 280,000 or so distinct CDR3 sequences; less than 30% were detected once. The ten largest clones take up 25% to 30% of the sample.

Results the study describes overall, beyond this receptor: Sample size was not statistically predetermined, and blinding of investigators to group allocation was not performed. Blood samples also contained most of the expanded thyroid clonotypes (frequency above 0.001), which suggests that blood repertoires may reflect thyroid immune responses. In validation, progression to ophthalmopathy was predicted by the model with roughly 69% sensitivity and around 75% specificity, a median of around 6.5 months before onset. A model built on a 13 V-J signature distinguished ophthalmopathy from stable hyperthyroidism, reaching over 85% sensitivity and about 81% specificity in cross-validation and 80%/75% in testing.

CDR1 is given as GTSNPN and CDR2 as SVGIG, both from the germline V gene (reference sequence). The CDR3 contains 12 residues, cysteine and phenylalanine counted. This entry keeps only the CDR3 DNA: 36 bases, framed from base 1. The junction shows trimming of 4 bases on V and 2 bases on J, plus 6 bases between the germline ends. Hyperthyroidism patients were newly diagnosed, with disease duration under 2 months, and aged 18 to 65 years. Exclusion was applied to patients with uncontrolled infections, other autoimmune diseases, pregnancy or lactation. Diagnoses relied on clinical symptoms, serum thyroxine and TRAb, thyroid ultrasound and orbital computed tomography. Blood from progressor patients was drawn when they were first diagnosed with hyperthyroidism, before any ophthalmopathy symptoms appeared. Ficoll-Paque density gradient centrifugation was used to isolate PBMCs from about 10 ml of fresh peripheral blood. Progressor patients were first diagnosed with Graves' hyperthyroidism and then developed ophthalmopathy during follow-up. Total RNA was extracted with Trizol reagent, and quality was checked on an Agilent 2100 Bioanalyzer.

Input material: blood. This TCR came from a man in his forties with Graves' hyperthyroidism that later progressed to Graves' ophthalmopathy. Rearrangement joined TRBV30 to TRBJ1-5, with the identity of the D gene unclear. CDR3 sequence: CAWNRGNQPQHF. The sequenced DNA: TGTGCCTGGAATCGGGGCAATCAGCCCCAGCATTTT.